Here is one T cell receptor (beta chain) with its context. The data stem from a study of long-term antiretroviral therapy in people with HIV. It was version v3.0 of the immunoSEQ assay that was run at survey level. The assay was immunoSEQ multiplex PCR, and TCRdb's table has in-frame clones only and misses some. The sample shows 25,000 to 35,000 clones, about 96% of them seen only once. The CDR3 totals 15 residues. Germline lookup yields CDR1 LGHNA and CDR2 YNFKEQ. V was clipped by 1 base and J by 4 bases, with 10 bases between them. The material was unsorted PBMCs, obtained 6.6 years after starting antiretroviral therapy. The genes are TRBV4-2 and TRBJ2-2, with D uncertain. The TCR originated in a man aged 30 to 39 with HIV. DNA of the CDR3: TGTGCCAGCAGCCAAGTGGCAGGTCTCACCGGGGAGCTGTTTTTT. It is translated as CASSQVAGLTGELFF.